A selection of T cell receptor beta chains follows, all from one sample in a study of shared T cell receptors in the human thymus. Libraries were prepared by immunoSEQ multiplex PCR; TCRdb keeps only in-frame clonotypes and omits some of them. The sample contains under 850,000 clones, roughly 88% of which appear only once. The data also belong to a second study, concerning human thymus T cells.

What was sequenced was thymocytes. Receptor source: a boy in the first two years of life with a congenital heart defect. The CDR3 runs from the conserved cysteine through the conserved F or W. D genes are given only for firm matches. Part of the rows lack a size; the others show once, few, many or a class for expanded clones.

TRBJ2-1 . TRBV18 . CASSPSQGLGEQFF TGTGCCAGCTCACCGAGTCAGGGTCTTGGTGAGCAGTTCTTC
TRBJ2-5 once TRBV5-1 . CASSLDGGQETQYF TGCGCCAGCAGCTTGGACGGAGGGCAAGAGACCCAGTACTTC
TRBJ2-5 . TRBV9 TRBD1 CASSPGTGKGVETQYF TGTGCCAGCAGCCCGGGGACAGGGAAGGGTGTAGAGACCCAGTACTTC
TRBJ2-5 . TRBV4-3 . CASSQDETSRLGGQETQYF TGCGCCAGCAGCCAAGATGAGACTAGCCGATTAGGGGGGCAAGAGACCCAGTACTTC
TRBJ2-7 . TRBV11-2 TRBD1 CASSFDTGTDYEQYF TGTGCCAGCAGCTTCGACACCGGGACAGACTACGAGCAGTACTTC
TRBJ2-1 . TRBV5-1 . CASRVSWTVDPRSSYNEQFF TGCGCCAGCAGAGTTTCATGGACAGTTGACCCGCGAAGCTCCTACAATGAGCAGTTCTTC
TRBJ2-3 . TRBV25-1 . CASSEYSRAGSTDTQYF TGTGCCAGCAGTGAATATTCCCGGGCGGGGAGCACAGATACGCAGTATTTT
TRBJ2-6 few TRBV5-6 TRBD1 CASSPRGTGALSGANVLTF TGTGCCAGCAGCCCCCGGGGGACAGGGGCGCTCTCTGGGGCCAACGTCCTGACTTTC
TRBJ2-7 few TRBV14 . CASSQVSSPYEQYF TGTGCCAGCAGCCAAGTGTCTAGCCCATACGAGCAGTACTTC
TRBJ2-3 once TRBV5-1 TRBD2 CASSLDLAGGPDTQYF TGCGCCAGCAGCTTGGATCTAGCGGGGGGCCCAGATACGCAGTATTTT
TRBJ1-1 . TRBV5-1 . CASSLGSGNNTEAFF TGCGCCAGCAGCTTGGGTTCAGGGAACAACACTGAAGCTTTCTTT
TRBJ2-7 . TRBV9 . CASSVGGVAYEQYF TGTGCCAGCAGCGTAGGGGGGGTCGCCTACGAGCAGTACTTC
TRBJ1-1 . TRBV7-9 . CASSGGSAANTEAFF TGTGCCAGCTCGGGTGGGTCAGCGGCGAACACTGAAGCTTTCTTT
TRBJ2-7 . TRBV12-5 TRBD1 CASGLGRTGNRVEQYF TGTGCTAGTGGTTTGGGCCGGACAGGGAATCGGGTCGAGCAGTACTTC
TRBJ1-2 . TRBV18 . CASSPPAPYGYTF TGTGCCAGCTCACCACCAGCTCCCTATGGCTACACCTTC
TRBJ2-7 . TRBV12-5 . CASGLRARETELYF TGTGCTAGTGGTTTGAGGGCACGGGAGACAGAGCTGTACTTC
TRBJ2-1 . TRBV28 . CASRFPGIMDNEQFF TGTGCCAGCAGGTTTCCGGGGATAATGGACAATGAGCAGTTCTTC
TRBJ2-1 . TRBV5-1 TRBD1 CASSLGDRVTNSEQFF TGCGCCAGCAGCTTGGGAGACAGGGTAACAAACAGTGAGCAGTTCTTC
TRBJ2-3 . TRBV4-3 . CASSQDQDGAATDTQYF TGCGCCAGCAGCCAAGATCAGGACGGAGCGGCGACAGATACGCAGTATTTT
TRBJ2-3 . TRBV27 TRBD1 CASSLRRDRGLVSTDTQYF TGTGCCAGCAGTTTACGCCGGGACAGGGGGTTAGTAAGCACAGATACGCAGTATTTT
TRBJ2-1 . TRBV5-1 TRBD2 CASSKGLAGDTYNEQFF TGCGCCAGCAGCAAGGGACTAGCGGGAGATACGTACAATGAGCAGTTCTTC
TRBJ2-7 once TRBV6-5 TRBD1 CASSPGQSTYEQYF TGTGCCAGCAGCCCGGGACAGTCGACCTACGAGCAGTACTTC
TRBJ1-3 . TRBV13 TRBD1 CASSLGARDRERRSGNTIYF TGTGCCAGCAGCTTAGGGGCCCGGGACAGGGAAAGGAGGAGTGGAAACACCATATATTTT
TRBJ1-1 . TRBV5-1 . CASSFRTVNTEAFF TGCGCCAGCAGCTTTCGTACAGTGAACACTGAAGCTTTCTTT
TRBJ2-1 once TRBV30 TRBD1 CAWSGVHRGHDNEQFF TGTGCCTGGAGCGGGGTTCACAGGGGGCACGACAATGAGCAGTTCTTC
TRBJ2-7 . TRBV18 TRBD2 CASSSTGLAGGFSYEQYF TGTGCCAGCTCATCAACCGGACTAGCGGGAGGGTTTTCCTACGAGCAGTACTTC
TRBJ2-7 . TRBV4-3 TRBD2 CASSPGRDPPDYEQYF TGCGCCAGCAGCCCTGGGAGGGACCCTCCCGATTACGAGCAGTACTTC
TRBJ2-1 . TRBV29-1 . CSDHQPGADGNEQFF TGCAGCGATCACCAGCCGGGAGCTGACGGGAATGAGCAGTTCTTC
TRBJ2-3 . TRBV15 TRBD1 CATSRDWTGWTDTQYF TGTGCCACCAGCAGAGATTGGACAGGGTGGACAGATACGCAGTATTTT
TRBJ1-2 . TRBV27 . CASSWGQSYGYTF TGTGCCAGCAGTTGGGGGCAGAGCTATGGCTACACCTTC
TRBJ2-7 . TRBV7-3 TRBD2 CASSLTGTSVYEQYF TGTGCCAGCAGCTTAACCGGGACTAGCGTCTACGAGCAGTACTTC
TRBJ1-4 . TRBV25-1 TRBD1 CASSEDRGGEKLFF TGTGCCAGCAGTGAGGACAGGGGAGGCGAAAAACTGTTTTTT
TRBJ2-1 . TRBV6-6 TRBD2 CASSTSGRNEQFF TGTGCCAGCAGCACTAGCGGGAGGAATGAGCAGTTCTTC
TRBJ2-4 . TRBV4-1 . CASSQDRAEFFKNIQYF TGCGCCAGCAGCCAAGACAGGGCGGAGTTTTTCAAAAACATTCAGTACTTC
TRBJ2-7 . TRBV7-2 TRBD1 CASSLHRDRGSYEQYF TGTGCCAGCAGCCTCCACCGGGACAGGGGTTCCTACGAGCAGTACTTC
TRBJ2-1 . TRBV14 TRBD2 CASSHPRTSGYNEQFF TGTGCCAGCAGCCACCCCCGGACTAGCGGCTACAATGAGCAGTTCTTC
TRBJ2-1 few TRBV2 TRBD2 CASNPGTSGKSFTYNEQFF TGTGCCAGCAACCCCGGGACTAGCGGGAAATCGTTCACCTACAATGAGCAGTTCTTC
TRBJ2-7 once TRBV2 TRBD2 CASSYRRTSGRATEQYF TGTGCCAGCAGTTATCGAAGGACTAGCGGGAGGGCGACTGAGCAGTACTTC
TRBJ2-2 . TRBV14 TRBD1 CASSPDRGRELFF TGTGCCAGCAGCCCGGACAGGGGAAGGGAGCTGTTTTTT
TRBJ1-5 . TRBV6-5 . CASSPGGAQPQHF TGTGCCAGCAGTCCTGGGGGGGCCCAGCCCCAGCATTTT
TRBJ2-7 . TRBV6-5 . CASSLGGYRAEQYF TGTGCCAGCAGTCTAGGGGGATATAGGGCCGAGCAGTACTTC
TRBJ2-5 . TRBV7-2 TRBD2 CASSSSPLTGGQETQYF TGTGCCAGCAGCTCGTCTCCTCTGACGGGAGGGCAAGAGACCCAGTACTTC
TRBJ1-3 . TRBV7-8 . CASSLPPSATKDSGNTIYF TGTGCCAGCAGCTTACCCCCGTCGGCGACAAAAGACTCTGGAAACACCATATATTTT
TRBJ2-5 . TRBV29-1 TRBD1 CSVDRGRGTQYF TGCAGCGTCGACAGGGGGCGTGGGACCCAGTACTTC
TRBJ2-1 . TRBV11-2 TRBD2 CASSLEGGGSYNEQFF TGTGCCAGCAGCTTAGAAGGCGGGGGCTCCTACAATGAGCAGTTCTTC
TRBJ1-5 . TRBV4-3 . CASSQFRDSNQPQHF TGCGCCAGCAGCCAGTTCCGCGATAGCAATCAGCCCCAGCATTTT
TRBJ2-6 . TRBV27 . CASSAGSSGANVLTF TGTGCCAGCAGTGCCGGGAGCTCTGGGGCCAACGTCCTGACTTTC
TRBJ2-7 . TRBV27 . CASRGQSYEQYF TGTGCCAGCAGGGGACAATCCTACGAGCAGTACTTC
TRBJ1-1 . TRBV5-1 . CASTGEDTEAFF TGCGCCAGCACGGGGGAGGACACTGAAGCTTTCTTT
TRBJ2-1 . TRBV5-1 TRBD2 CASSLVGGSYEQFF TGCGCCAGCAGCTTGGTGGGCGGGAGTTATGAGCAGTTCTTC
TRBJ2-1 once TRBV6-1 TRBD2 CASSEVAGGGNEQFF TGTGCCAGCAGTGAAGTGGCGGGAGGGGGAAATGAGCAGTTCTTC
TRBJ1-2 . TRBV5-6 . CASSLRLEGYTF TGTGCCAGCAGCTTGCGGTTGGAGGGCTACACCTTC
TRBJ1-1 . TRBV7-9 TRBD1 CASSPRPGQGEAFF TGTGCCAGCAGCCCCCGTCCAGGACAGGGTGAAGCTTTCTTT
TRBJ1-5 . TRBV6-5 . CASSYTGSQPQHF TGTGCCAGCAGTTACACAGGGAGTCAGCCCCAGCATTTT
TRBJ2-7 . TRBV18 TRBD1 CASSPGTGSSYEQYF TGTGCCAGCTCACCCGGGACAGGGAGCTCCTACGAGCAGTACTTC
TRBJ2-3 . TRBV9 . CASSAGGWRTSTDTQYF TGTGCCAGCAGCGCAGGGGGGTGGCGGACTAGCACAGATACGCAGTATTTT
TRBJ1-5 . TRBV7-2 TRBD1 CASSAQGTGRGEPQHF TGTGCCAGCAGCGCGCAAGGGACAGGCCGGGGGGAGCCCCAGCATTTT
TRBJ2-1 . TRBV7-8 . CASSSSDNEQFF TGTGCCAGCAGCTCTTCCGACAATGAGCAGTTCTTC
TRBJ2-3 . TRBV28 TRBD2 CASSPGLAGIDTQYF TGTGCCAGCAGTCCGGGACTAGCGGGGATCGATACGCAGTATTTT